The next 18 T cell receptor beta chains were all read from a single sample in a study of pediatric ulcerative colitis. Sequencing was performed with immunoSEQ multiplex PCR; in TCRdb, only in-frame clones are kept and a portion is missing. The data show about 36,000 clones, 73% seen once. The rectum was sampled with one to two pinch biopsies at colonoscopy. Sequencing was performed on gut tissue. The receptor source for this set is a boy between 10 and 17 years old with moderate ulcerative colitis.

The chain has TRBV6-1 and TRBJ1-2; 7 positions agree with TRBD1. Germline V CDR1 and CDR2: MNHNS, SASEGT. The junction had 6 bases not matched to a gene; V was cut back by 9 bases and J by 2 bases. The CDR3 extends over 13 amino acids. The CDR3 is CASMRDRNYGYTF. The CDR3 DNA reads TGTGCCAGTATGCGGGACAGAAACTATGGCTACACCTTC.

This clone was counted only a few times. V usage is TRBV7-9 and J usage is TRBJ2-3; D remains ambiguous. Germline V lookup: CDR1 SEHNR, CDR2 FQNEAQ (reference sequence). Trimming removed 4 bases from V and 7 bases from J, with 3 bases in between. The CDR3 has 10 residues. For the CDR3, the DNA is TGTGCCAGCAGCTCCTATACGCAGTATTTT. This encodes CASSSYTQYF.

The rearrangement uses TRBV9 and TRBJ1-6, with D maybe TRBD1 (6 bases). This CDR3 contains 17 residues. Germline V gene sequence: CDR1 SGDLS, CDR2 YYNGEE. Trimming stripped 3 bases from V and 0 bases from J, with 13 bases between. The CDR3: CASSEGVQSSYNSPLHF. CDR3 nucleotides: TGTGCCAGCAGCGAGGGGGTGCAGAGCTCCTATAATTCACCCCTCCACTTT.

The V and J genes are TRBV13 and TRBJ2-7; 12 nucleotides agree with TRBD1. With V trimmed by 1 base and J by 6 bases, 7 bases remained unmatched. Germline lookup yields CDR1 PRHDT and CDR2 FYEKMQ (reference sequence). The CDR3 runs to 16 residues. Here the CDR3 DNA reads TGTGCCAGCAGCTTAGTCTCTGGGACAGGGGGCATCGAGCAGTACTTC. It encodes CASSLVSGTGGIEQYF.

The genes are TRBV5-1 and TRBJ2-2; a weak D match, TRBD2 (6 bases). Per germline, CDR1 SGHRS and CDR2 YFSETQ. V shed 5 bases and J shed 5 bases, with 13 bases lying between them. CDR3 size: 14 residues. In nucleotides, the CDR3 is TGCGCCAGCAGGGAGGGCCAGGGAACCGGGGAGCTGTTTTTT. Encoded protein: CASREGQGTGELFF.

The chain links TRBV6-5 to TRBJ1-2; no firm D call. CDR1 is MNHEY and CDR2 is SVGAGI in the germline V gene. The CDR3 has 15 amino acids. Between the trimmed V and J ends, which lost 2 bases and 4 bases, there was a span of 14 bases. The CDR3 protein is CASSYSSFAPYGYTF. CDR3 sequence (DNA): TGTGCCAGCAGTTACAGCTCCTTCGCTCCCTATGGCTACACCTTC.

This clone showed up just a few times. Additional DNA sequences in this sample encode the identical CDR3. This chain joins TRBV19 and TRBJ1-5; 7 bases map to TRBD1. The germline CDR1 and CDR2 sequences are LNHDA and SQIVND (reference sequence). Trimming took 6 bases from V and 0 from J; bases not matched to a gene: 8. This CDR3 contains 16 residues. CDR3: CASRRDSLYSNQPQHF. CDR3 nucleotide sequence: TGTGCCAGTAGAAGGGACAGCCTTTATAGCAATCAGCCCCAGCATTTT.

The chain uses TRBV28 and TRBJ2-7; 9 positions match TRBD1. With V trimmed by 6 bases and J by 1 base, 4 bases remained unmatched. Germline V gene sequence: CDR1 MDHEN, CDR2 SYDVKM. This CDR3 is built from 14 residues. The CDR3 region is CASRRTGESYEQYF. The CDR3 DNA reads TGTGCCAGCAGACGGACAGGGGAATCCTACGAGCAGTACTTC. Full variable domain (remainder filled in from reference TRBV28 and TRBJ2-7): DVKVTQSSRYLVKRTGEKVFLECVQDMDHENMFWYRQDPGLGLRLIYFSYDVKMKEKGDIPEGYSVSREKKERFSLILESASTNQTSMYLCASRRTGESYEQYFGPGTRLTVT.

The rearrangement joins TRBV7-9 to TRBJ1-6; 7 bases map to TRBD1. Germline loops: CDR1 SEHNR, CDR2 FQNEAQ (reference sequence). CDR3 length: 14 residues. V shed 5 bases and J 9 bases; nucleotides not matched to a gene: 7. The CDR3 here is CASSDDRVGSPLHF. CDR3 nucleotides: TGTGCCAGCAGCGACGACAGGGTCGGTTCACCCCTCCACTTT.

The chain carries TRBV9 and TRBJ2-5, with TRBD2 matching over 14 bases. The CDR3 extends over 16 amino acids. V lost 4 bases to trimming and J lost 1 base; unmatched junction nucleotides: 3. The V gene's germline CDR1 is SGDLS and CDR2 YYNGEE. CDR3 loop: CASSMGLAGAQETQYF. The DNA of the CDR3 is TGTGCCAGCAGCATGGGACTAGCGGGGGCCCAAGAGACCCAGTACTTC.

This clone was seen only a few times. The V gene is TRBV4-2, the J gene TRBJ2-5; 8 nucleotides match TRBD1. The CDR3 length is 15 residues. V lost 5 bases and J lost 2; bases outside the gene matches: 7. Germline lookup yields CDR1 LGHNA and CDR2 YNFKEQ. DNA for the CDR3: TGTGCCAGCAGCTCCCCCGGGACAGGACAAGAGACCCAGTACTTC. This translates into CASSSPGTGQETQYF.

This clone was found a few times. The chain carries TRBV9 and TRBJ2-5; D unresolved. Germline V gene sequence: CDR1 SGDLS, CDR2 YYNGEE. V was cut by 2 bases and J by 4 bases, with 15 bases left in between. The CDR3 runs to 15 residues. Here the CDR3 DNA reads TGTGCCAGCAGCGTTGAGTCCGGGTTTAGAGAGACCCAGTACTTC. It encodes CASSVESGFRETQYF. Looking up the rest from reference TRBV9 and TRBJ2-5 gives the full variable domain: DSGVTQTPKHLITATGQRVTLRCSPRSGDLSVYWYQQSLDQGLQFLIQYYNGEERAKGNILERFSAQQFPDLHSELNLSSLELGDSALYFCASSVESGFRETQYFGPGTRLLVL.

The gene calls are TRBV7-2 and TRBJ1-4; 10 nucleotides agree with TRBD1. This CDR3 is built from 19 residues. Germline CDR1 reads SGHTA; CDR2 reads FQGNSA. The V segment lost 5 bases and the J segment 0 bases; nucleotides outside the gene matches: 12. The chain's CDR3 is CASSPRQGAGFATNEKLFF. In DNA, the CDR3 is TGTGCCAGCAGCCCCCGACAGGGGGCAGGCTTTGCAACTAATGAAAAACTGTTTTTT.

This CDR3 reads CASSLVAGVGTGELFF. CDR3 sequence (DNA): TGTGCCAGCAGCTTAGTAGCGGGAGTTGGCACCGGGGAGCTGTTTTTT. The chain employs TRBV11-3 and TRBJ2-2; 9 nucleotides agree with TRBD2. Germline V gene data show CDR1 as SGHNT and CDR2 as YENEEA. V trimming: 1 base; J trimming: 4 bases; junction bases outside the gene matches: 4. The CDR3 is 16 amino acids.

A single count supports this clone. This chain joins TRBV25-1 and TRBJ2-5; D gene uncertain. Per germline, CDR1 MGHDK and CDR2 SYGVNS. The CDR3 contains 15 residues. Trimming removed 10 bases from V and 9 bases from J, with 27 bases in between. CDR3 protein: CAIRSPEINMTAQYF. CDR3 nucleotide sequence: TGTGCCATACGAAGCCCAGAGATCAACATGACGGCCCAGTACTTC.

The V call is TRBV18, the J call TRBJ1-1, with no clear D. This CDR3 comprises 15 residues. Germline-derived CDR1 and CDR2 are KGHSH and LQKENI. V shed 0 bases and J shed 0 bases, with 8 bases lying between them. This CDR3 reads CASSPPGLMNTEAFF. The CDR3 nucleotides read TGTGCCAGCTCACCACCAGGGCTCATGAACACTGAAGCTTTCTTT.

The chain's CDR3 is CASSPNLDTSSGELFF. The CDR3 DNA follows: TGTGCCAGCTCACCAAATTTGGACACCTCGTCCGGGGAGCTGTTTTTT. The rearrangement links TRBV18 to TRBJ2-2, with D possibly TRBD1 on 5 matching bases. CDR1 and CDR2 (germline): KGHSH, LQKENI. This CDR3 spans 16 amino acids. V lost 2 bases and J lost 6, with 16 bases in between.

This chain links TRBV5-1 with TRBJ2-3; no reliable D call. The CDR3 loop spans 14 amino acids. Per germline, CDR1 SGHRS and CDR2 YFSETQ. Trimming took off 0 bases at V and 1 base at J, with 6 bases between the two ends. The chain's CDR3 is CASSLVARTDTQYF. In DNA form, the CDR3 reads TGCGCCAGCAGCTTGGTGGCCCGCACAGATACGCAGTATTTT.